The clone carrying this T cell receptor beta chain has a handful of counts. What it recognizes is unknown. The entry originates in a study of radiotherapy plus CTLA-4 blockade in lung cancer. Sequencing used immunoSEQ multiplex PCR; TCRdb keeps in-frame clones, though not all of them. The repertoire holds tens of thousands of clones, roughly 84% seen once, with roughly 3.5% in the top ten. Broader study findings: In blood, early T cell clone dynamics reportedly predicted response best, together with interferon-beta. Clones derived from tumor TCRs expanded in blood after radiotherapy plus ipilimumab.

V was pared by 5 bases and J by 4 bases, with 2 bases of the junction left unmatched. CDR3 size: 13 residues. Germline V gives CDR1 MNHNS, CDR2 SASEGT. Chemo-refractory metastatic non-small-cell lung cancer patients underwent focal radiation alongside CTLA-4 blockade with ipilimumab. The material sequenced was peripheral blood, taken from a patient treated with radiotherapy plus ipilimumab. The TCR sequence derives from a human donor with non-small cell lung cancer who had a partial response to radiotherapy plus ipilimumab. V gene TRBV6-1 combines with J gene TRBJ1-3; the match to TRBD1 covers 7 bases. Written as DNA, the CDR3 is TGTGCCAGCAGTACAGGGGTCGGAAACACCATATATTTT. Amino acid sequence: CASSTGVGNTIYF.